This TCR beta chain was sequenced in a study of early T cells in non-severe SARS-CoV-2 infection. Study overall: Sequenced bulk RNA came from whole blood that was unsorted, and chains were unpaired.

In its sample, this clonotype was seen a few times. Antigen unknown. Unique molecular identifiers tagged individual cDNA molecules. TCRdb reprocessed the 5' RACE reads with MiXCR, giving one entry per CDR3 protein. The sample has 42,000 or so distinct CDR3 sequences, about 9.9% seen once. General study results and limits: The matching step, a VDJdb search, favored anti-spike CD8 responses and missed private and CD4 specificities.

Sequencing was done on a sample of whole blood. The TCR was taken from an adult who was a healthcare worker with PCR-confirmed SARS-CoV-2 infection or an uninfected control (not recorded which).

Here the CDR3 DNA reads TGTGCCAGCAGTTTAATCATAGCTCCTCAGTCGAATGAGCAGTTCTTC. Its protein is CASSLIIAPQSNEQFF. The chain uses TRBV28 and TRBJ2-1; the D is unclear. CDR1 and CDR2 from the germline V gene are MDHEN and SYDVKM. V dropped 2 bases and J dropped 7 bases, with 18 bases sitting between them. This CDR3 has 16 amino acids.